One sample yielded the 6 T cell receptor beta chains listed below, sequenced in a study of shared clonotypes between healthy human individuals. Sequencing was performed with immunoSEQ multiplex PCR; in TCRdb, only in-frame clones are kept and a portion is missing. The sample contains around 990,000 clones, about 72% of which appear only once. Sequencing was performed on memory CD4+ T cells from PBMCs. Subset described: CD45RA-negative fraction. The receptors were gathered from a man younger than 30 in good health. Some clones in this sample may be carry-over from other donors' samples.

The V and J genes are TRBV2 and TRBJ1-4, with D unclear. The V and J ends lost 9 bases and 6 bases respectively, with 20 bases between them. The CDR3 runs 15 residues. Germline V gene sequence: CDR1 SNHLY, CDR2 FYNNEI. CDR3 nucleotide sequence: TGTGCCAGTTATTACACTAGGACTGCTTATGAAAAACTGTTTTTT. It translates to CASYYTRTAYEKLFF.

J is TRBJ2-7 and V is TRBV6-1, with D unclear. The CDR3 loop spans 13 amino acids. V lost 3 bases to trimming and J lost 4 bases, with 10 bases between them. Per germline, CDR1 MNHNS and CDR2 SASEGT. In DNA, the CDR3 is TGTGCCAGCAGTGAGCGGAAGGTTTACGAGCAGTACTTC. Translated, it gives CASSERKVYEQYF.

This clone was counted only a few times. The chain joins TRBV6-1 to TRBJ1-4; D is unclear. The CDR3 sequence is 14 residues long. V gave up 6 bases and J gave up 7 bases, with 15 bases separating them. The germline V gene encodes CDR1 MNHNS and CDR2 SASEGT. CDR3 region: CASSTPSAAEKLFF. The CDR3, as DNA: TGTGCCAGCAGCACACCCTCGGCGGCTGAAAAACTGTTTTTT.

The chain couples TRBV5-6 to TRBJ2-3; tentatively, D is TRBD2 (6 bases). CDR3 length: 14 amino acids. Germline V gene data show CDR1 as SGHDT and CDR2 as YYEEEE. Trimming removed 4 bases from V and 3 bases from J, with 12 bases in between. The CDR3 region is CASSGTRPTDTQYF. The DNA of the CDR3 is TGTGCCAGCAGCGGGACTCGCCCTACAGATACGCAGTATTTT.

With regard to this clone: Other DNA sequences in this sample translate to the same CDR3. The CDR3 nucleotides read TGCAGTGCTAGAGGGGTCTACGAGCAGTACTTC. Protein sequence: CSARGVYEQYF. The rearrangement joins TRBV20-1 to TRBJ2-7; D ambiguous. The CDR3 contains 11 residues. Trimming removed 1 base at V and 3 bases at J, with 4 bases between. The germline V gene has CDR1 DFQATT and CDR2 SNEGSKA (reference sequence).

The chain employs TRBV9 and TRBJ2-6; 8 nucleotides agree with TRBD1. The ends lost 2 bases at V and 0 bases at J; junction bases unmatched: 10. The germline V gene encodes CDR1 SGDLS and CDR2 YYNGEE. This CDR3 has 19 residues. CDR3: CASSVSPGQDNSGANVLTF. CDR3 nucleotide sequence: TGTGCCAGCAGCGTGAGCCCGGGACAGGACAACTCTGGGGCCAACGTCCTGACTTTC.